Listed below are T cell receptor beta chains from one sample, sequenced in a study of CD8+CD57+ T cells in acquired aplastic anemia. TCRdb called the reads again in MiXCR, with one record for every CDR3 protein. The data show approximately 45,000 distinct CDR3 sequences, around 70% seen once. The material sequenced was sorted CD4+, CD8+, or CD8+CD57+ T cells (not recorded which) from PBMCs. These receptors were taken from a human donor in good health, serving as a control. Each CDR3 is given with its conserved first and last residue. A D gene is named only where the DNA matches it firmly. Not every row has a clone size; where given, it reads once, few, many or a size class.

abundance	d_gene	j_gene	v_gene	CDR3aa	CDR3nt
-	TRBD2	TRBJ2-3	TRBV4-2	CASSHHLAGVGDTQYF	TGTGCCAGCAGCCATCACCTAGCGGGAGTGGGAGATACGCAGTATTTT
few	TRBD2	TRBJ2-1	TRBV15	CATSRFLAGEQFF	TGTGCCACCAGCAGATTCCTAGCGGGGGAGCAGTTCTTC
-	-	TRBJ1-4	TRBV29-1	CSVDLGYAEKLFF	TGCAGCGTTGATTTAGGGTATGCTGAAAAACTGTTTTTT
-	-	TRBJ2-5	TRBV24-1	CATSETQYF	TGTGCCACCAGTGAGACCCAGTACTTC
-	TRBD1	TRBJ1-1	TRBV4-2	CASYTGDRVGSSTEAFF	TGTGCCAGCTACACTGGGGACAGGGTCGGTAGTAGCACTGAAGCTTTCTTT
-	-	TRBJ2-3	TRBV4-1	CASSLQVGVTDTQYF	TGCGCCAGCAGCCTTCAAGTAGGGGTCACAGATACGCAGTATTTT
-	-	TRBJ1-1	TRBV20-1	CSARHGTMNTEAFF	TGCAGTGCTAGACACGGGACAATGAACACTGAAGCTTTCTTT
-	TRBD1	TRBJ2-7	TRBV9	CASSVGTGGHYEQYF	TGTGCCAGCAGCGTAGGGACAGGGGGCCACTACGAGCAGTACTTC
-	-	TRBJ1-5	TRBV20-1	CSARDRLSNQPQHF	TGCAGTGCTAGAGATCGGTTGAGCAATCAGCCCCAGCATTTT
-	TRBD1	TRBJ2-7	TRBV24-1	CATSDTGGRYEQYF	TGTGCCACCAGTGATACAGGGGGCCGGTACGAGCAGTACTTC
large	TRBD2	TRBJ2-5	TRBV4-2	CASSHHLADQETQYF	TGTGCCAGCAGCCATCACCTAGCGGACCAAGAGACCCAGTACTTC
-	-	TRBJ1-5	TRBV11-2	CASSLQPQTGFSNQPQHF	TGTGCCAGCAGCCTACAGCCCCAGACAGGTTTCAGCAATCAGCCCCAGCATTTT
-	TRBD2	TRBJ2-1	TRBV4-1	CASSQDSGGRNNEQFF	TGCGCCAGCAGCCAAGATAGCGGGGGGCGCAACAATGAGCAGTTCTTC
-	-	TRBJ2-4	TRBV10-3	CAISESRWGQRDIQYF	TGTGCCATCAGTGAGTCGAGATGGGGGCAAAGGGACATTCAGTACTTC
-	-	TRBJ2-7	TRBV2	CASSNRVTRTYEQYF	TGTGCCAGCAGCAACAGGGTTACCCGAACCTACGAGCAGTACTTC
few	-	TRBJ1-6	TRBV2	CASGLDSPLHF	TGTGCCAGCGGCCTCGATTCACCCCTCCACTTT
-	TRBD1	TRBJ1-2	TRBV19	CASSSSDQGAGLYGYTF	TGTGCCAGTAGCTCATCCGACCAGGGGGCTGGCCTCTATGGCTACACCTTC
-	-	TRBJ1-1	TRBV12-3/TRBV12-4	CASSFSRAEAFF	TGTGCCAGCAGTTTTTCCCGCGCTGAAGCTTTCTTT
-	-	TRBJ1-5	TRBV10-1	CASSAGVLQPQHF	TGCGCCAGCAGTGCTGGGGTCCTTCAGCCCCAGCATTTT
-	TRBD2	TRBJ2-3	TRBV24-1	CATSESGGADTQYF	TGTGCCACCAGTGAAAGCGGGGGAGCAGATACGCAGTATTTT
many	-	TRBJ1-1	TRBV20-1	CSASQGRDTEAFF	TGCAGTGCTAGCCAGGGGCGAGACACTGAAGCTTTCTTT
-	-	TRBJ2-3	TRBV5-8	CARSLNPRWDTQYF	TGTGCCCGCAGCCTGAACCCGAGATGGGATACGCAGTATTTT